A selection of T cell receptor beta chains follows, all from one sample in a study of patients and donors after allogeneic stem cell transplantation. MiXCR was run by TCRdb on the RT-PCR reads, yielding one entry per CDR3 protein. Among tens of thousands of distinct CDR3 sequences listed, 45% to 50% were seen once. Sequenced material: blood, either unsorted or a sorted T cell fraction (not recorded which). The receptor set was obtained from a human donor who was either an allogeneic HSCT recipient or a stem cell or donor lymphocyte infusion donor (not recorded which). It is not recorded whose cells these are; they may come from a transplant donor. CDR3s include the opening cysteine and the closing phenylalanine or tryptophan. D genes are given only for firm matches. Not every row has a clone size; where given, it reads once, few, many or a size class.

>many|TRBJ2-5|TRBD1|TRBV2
CASRGTGEETQYF
TGTGCCAGCAGGGGGACAGGGGAGGAGACCCAGTACTTC
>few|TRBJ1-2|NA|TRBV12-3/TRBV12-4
CASRLDRYPNYGYTF
TGTGCCAGCAGGCTAGACAGATATCCTAACTATGGCTACACCTTC
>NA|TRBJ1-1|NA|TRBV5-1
CASSLWGITGTRTSLNTEAFF
TGCGCCAGCAGCTTGTGGGGGATTACCGGGACAAGGACTTCACTGAACACTGAAGCTTTCTTT
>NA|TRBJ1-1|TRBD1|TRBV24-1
CATRRTGDNPEAFF
TGTGCCACCAGACGGACAGGGGATAACCCTGAAGCTTTCTTT
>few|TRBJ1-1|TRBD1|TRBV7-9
CASSPGTGGTEAFF
TGTGCCAGCAGCCCCGGGACAGGGGGCACTGAAGCTTTCTTT
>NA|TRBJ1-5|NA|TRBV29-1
CSAKAGEQPQHF
TGCAGCGCGAAAGCGGGGGAGCAGCCCCAGCATTTT
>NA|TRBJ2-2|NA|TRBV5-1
CASTTAKGTGELFF
TGCGCCAGCACAACAGCCAAGGGTACCGGGGAGCTGTTTTTT
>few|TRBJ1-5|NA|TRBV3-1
CASSQGTANQPQHF
TGTGCCAGCAGCCAGGGGACTGCTAATCAGCCCCAGCATTTT
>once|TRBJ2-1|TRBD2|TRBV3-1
CASSPKRGARYNEQFF
TGTGCCAGCAGTCCAAAGCGGGGCGCGAGGTACAATGAGCAGTTCTTC
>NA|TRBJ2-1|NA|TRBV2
CASSERGPGVTEQFF
TGTGCCAGCAGTGAACGTGGACCCGGAGTAACTGAGCAGTTCTTC
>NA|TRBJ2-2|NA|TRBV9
CASSVGASNTGELFF
TGTGCCAGCAGCGTAGGTGCCTCGAACACCGGGGAGCTGTTTTTT
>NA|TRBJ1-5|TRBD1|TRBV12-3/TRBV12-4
CASRTGGANQPQHF
TGTGCCAGCAGGACAGGGGGCGCGAATCAGCCCCAGCATTTT
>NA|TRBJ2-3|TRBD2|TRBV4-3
CASSQDWTSGRYTQYF
TGCGCCAGCAGCCAAGATTGGACTAGCGGGAGGTATACGCAGTATTTT
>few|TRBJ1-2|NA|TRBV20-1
CSASGNYGYTF
TGCAGTGCTAGCGGGAACTATGGCTACACCTTC
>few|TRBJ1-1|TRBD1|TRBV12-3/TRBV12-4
CASSLLGRGYRRGTEAFF
TGTGCCAGCAGTTTATTGGGCAGGGGGTATCGTAGGGGCACTGAAGCTTTCTTT
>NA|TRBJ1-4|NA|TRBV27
CASSLKVAEREKLFF
TGTGCCAGCAGTTTAAAGGTGGCGGAGCGGGAAAAACTGTTTTTT
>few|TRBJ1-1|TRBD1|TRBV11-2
CASSLPQDRDAEAFF
TGTGCCAGCAGCTTACCCCAGGACAGGGACGCTGAAGCTTTCTTT
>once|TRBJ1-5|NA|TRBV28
CASSDEVPSNQPQHF
TGTGCCAGCAGTGACGAAGTTCCTAGCAATCAGCCCCAGCATTTT
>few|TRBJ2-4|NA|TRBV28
CASRAGIIAKNIQYF
TGTGCCAGCAGGGCTGGAATTATAGCCAAAAACATTCAGTACTTC
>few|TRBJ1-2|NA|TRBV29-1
CSVEDPLGLGTYGYTF
TGCAGCGTTGAAGACCCCCTTGGGTTGGGGACCTATGGCTACACCTTC
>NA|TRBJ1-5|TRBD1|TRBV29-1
CSVWTGGNRPQHF
TGCAGCGTTTGGACAGGGGGCAATCGGCCCCAGCATTTT
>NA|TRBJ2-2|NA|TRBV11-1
CASSLQGGTGELFF
TGTGCCAGCAGCTTACAGGGTGGAACCGGGGAGCTGTTTTTT
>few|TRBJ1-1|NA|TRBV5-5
CASSLEAGARTEAFF
TGTGCCAGCAGCTTGGAGGCGGGGGCGAGGACTGAAGCTTTCTTT
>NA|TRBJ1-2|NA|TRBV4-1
CASSQDETLRRYTF
TGCGCCAGCAGCCAAGATGAAACATTGAGGCGCTACACCTTC
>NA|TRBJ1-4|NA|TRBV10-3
CAIKPGWGTTNEKLFF
TGTGCCATCAAACCAGGGTGGGGAACAACTAATGAAAAACTGTTTTTT
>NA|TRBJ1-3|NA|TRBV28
CASSLGGGQYF
TGTGCCAGCAGTTTAGGCGGCGGCCAATATTTT